The source of this TCR beta chain is a study of metastatic and nonmetastatic thyroid tumors. Study-wide results and limits: Patients with malignant thyroid tumors reportedly had significantly higher TCR beta diversity than those with benign nodules, in blood and tumor.

This clone was seen many times. Its antigen is unknown. Through MiXCR, TCRdb re-clonotyped the PCR reads. Of tens of thousands of clones in the sample, about 21% are singletons; the top ten hold 22%. The V end was cut by 3 bases, the J end by 0 bases, with 18 bases between. Germline CDR1 reads DFQATT; CDR2 reads SNEGSKA (reference sequence). This CDR3 is built from 17 residues. Among the patients, none had received any treatment before thyroid surgery. The clonotype was recovered from a female donor with papillary thyroid cancer or a benign thyroid nodule (not recorded which). Some clones in this sample may be carry-over from other donors' samples. The chain joins TRBV20-1 to TRBJ2-1; D may be TRBD2 (5 bases). The sequencing sample was made of blood. The CDR3 loop reads CSASAFGLLSSYNEQFF. In DNA form, the CDR3 reads TGCAGTGCTAGTGCGTTTGGACTCTTGAGCTCCTACAATGAGCAGTTCTTC.